Listed here are 10 T cell receptor beta chains from one sample, sequenced in a study of T-cell reconstitution after alpha-beta-depleted transplantation in children (dated by TCRdb to 2016 to 2017). The method was PCR. The sample was run on an Illumina HiSeq 2500. TCR library preparation used molecular barcoding, with unique molecular identifiers applied to normalize quantification of the TCRbeta repertoire. The public reads were quality trimmed at Q25 with fastp and then assembled into clones with MiXCR by TCRdb, keeping productive beta chains. When rows share a CDR3 protein, they turn into one entry using the most common DNA and genes. A total of about 91,000 distinct CDR3 sequences appear in this sample, roughly 7.7% of them only once. Of the sample, roughly 7% is held by the ten largest clones. The material sequenced was PBMCs from the stem cell graft donor, taken from the stem cell graft. These receptors all come from a human donor who donated a stem cell graft to a child with congenital amegakaryocytic thrombocytopenia.

In its sample, this clonotype was seen many times. CDR3 sequence reads: CASSQTPDPNTGELFF. CDR3 bases: TGCGCCAGCAGTCAAACACCCGACCCGAACACCGGGGAGCTGTTTTTT. This rearrangement joins TRBV5-1 to TRBJ2-2; no firm D call. CDR3 size: 16 residues. Trimming stripped 5 bases from V and 0 bases from J, with 14 bases between. Germline CDR1 and CDR2: SGHRS and YFSETQ.

There are many counts of this clonotype. The J gene is TRBJ2-5, the V gene TRBV20-1, with a tentative D call TRBD1 (7 bases). Per germline, CDR1 DFQATT and CDR2 SNEGSKA (reference sequence). The CDR3 is made up of 12 amino acids. V was trimmed by 6 bases and J by 5 bases, leaving 13 bases between them. For the CDR3, the DNA is TGCAGTGCGAGGGACAGCGGGGAGACCCAGTACTTC. This gives the protein CSARDSGETQYF.

The table lists this clonotype with many counts. The V call is TRBV7-8, the J call TRBJ1-2; 11 nucleotides match TRBD1. The CDR3 is 17 amino acids. Per germline, CDR1 SGHVS and CDR2 FQNEAQ. The trim removed 4 bases at V and 2 bases at J, leaving 9 bases unmatched. For the CDR3, the DNA is TGTGCCAGCAGCTCGGACAGGGGGCTCGGATTCAACTATGGCTACACCTTC. It codes for CASSSDRGLGFNYGYTF.

The J gene is TRBJ2-7, the V gene TRBV6-2 or TRBV6-3; 9 bases map to TRBD2. The CDR3 covers 16 residues. From germline, CDR1 is MNHEY and CDR2 SVGEGT. V lost 4 bases and J lost 0; bases outside the gene matches: 7. CDR3 protein: CASSSISGGPSYEQYF. DNA for the CDR3: TGTGCCAGCAGTTCCATTAGCGGGGGCCCCTCCTACGAGCAGTACTTC.

In its sample, this clonotype was seen many times. The CDR3 protein is CASSLWDSAQETQYF. The CDR3 nucleotides read TGCGCCAGCAGCTTATGGGACAGCGCTCAAGAGACCCAGTACTTC. The V and J genes are TRBV5-1 and TRBJ2-5; 7 nucleotides align to TRBD1. This CDR3 is built from 15 residues. Germline V gene lookup returns CDR1 SGHRS and CDR2 YFSETQ. J gave up 2 bases and V 2 bases, and 6 bases lay outside the gene matches.

By proportion, this clonotype is medium-sized. The chain couples TRBV29-1 to TRBJ2-7, with D tentatively TRBD2 (5 bases). The germline V gene has CDR1 SQVTM and CDR2 ANQGSEA. Between the trimmed V and J ends, which lost 4 bases and 2 bases, there was a span of 12 bases. This CDR3 has 13 residues. Written as DNA, the CDR3 is TGCAGCGTTGCCTCGGGTAGCGCCTACGAGCAGTACTTC. Amino acids: CSVASGSAYEQYF.

This clonotype was recorded many times. The rearrangement uses TRBV20-1 and TRBJ1-1; D gene uncertain. The V end lost 3 bases, the J end lost 1 base, and 9 bases lay between the germline ends. Germline-derived CDR1 and CDR2 are DFQATT and SNEGSKA (reference sequence). There are 13 residues in the CDR3. The CDR3 nucleotides are TGCAGTGCTAGCAGGCACTCGAACACTGAAGCTTTCTTT. It yields the protein CSASRHSNTEAFF.

The table lists this clonotype with a few counts. V and J are TRBV12-3 or TRBV12-4 and TRBJ1-1; D unclear. Between the trimmed V and J ends, which lost 3 bases and 6 bases, there was a span of 11 bases. This CDR3 spans 13 amino acids. The CDR3 DNA follows: TGTGCCAGCAGTTTTAAACAGTCCTCTGAAGCTTTCTTT. Amino acids: CASSFKQSSEAFF.

This clonotype was seen ten or more times. This chain connects TRBV12-3 or TRBV12-4 to TRBJ2-7, with 8 bases aligning to TRBD1. Trimming at V came to 2 bases and at J to 3 bases, leaving 6 bases not matched to a gene. This CDR3 contains 15 residues. CDR3 residues: CASSLKTGENYEQYF. In DNA form, the CDR3 reads TGTGCCAGCAGTTTAAAGACAGGGGAGAACTACGAGCAGTACTTC.

This clonotype was observed at least ten times. The rearrangement uses TRBV5-1 and TRBJ2-7, with 7 bases matching TRBD1. The V gene's germline CDR1 is SGHRS and CDR2 YFSETQ. V was pared by 0 bases and J by 3 bases, with 6 bases of the junction left unmatched. The CDR3 extends over 15 amino acids. The CDR3 DNA reads TGCGCCAGCAGCTTGGGCCTGACAGGGATCTACGAGCAGTACTTC. It specifies CASSLGLTGIYEQYF.